This entry lists 3 T cell receptor beta chains sequenced from one sample in a study of OX40 agonist ivuxolimab in advanced cancers. Sequencing used immunoSEQ multiplex PCR; TCRdb keeps in-frame clones, though not all of them. The sample comprises 72,000 or so clones, 88% of which are singletons, and 0.86% rests with the top ten. Sample: CD4+ or CD8+ T cells sorted from blood, taken in a trial of the OX40 agonist ivuxolimab. The receptors were gathered from an adult with an advanced solid tumor such as melanoma, head and neck, liver or kidney cancer.

V usage is TRBV5-8 and J usage is TRBJ2-3; the match to TRBD1 covers 7 bases. The V segment lost 3 bases and the J segment 7 bases; nucleotides outside the gene matches: 20. There are 18 residues in the CDR3. Germline CDR1 and CDR2: SGHTS and YDEGEE. The CDR3: CASSSSFGTALWVNTQYF. The CDR3 DNA follows: TGTGCCAGCAGCTCTTCCTTTGGGACAGCCCTTTGGGTGAATACGCAGTATTTT.

V is TRBV5-6 and J is TRBJ1-2; unclear D gene. The CDR3 length is 15 residues. Germline V lookup: CDR1 SGHDT, CDR2 YYEEEE. V was clipped by 1 base and J by 6 bases, with 16 bases between them. The CDR3 sequence: CASSLIHLGLDGYTF. The CDR3 coding sequence is TGTGCCAGCAGCTTGATCCATCTCGGGTTAGATGGCTACACCTTC.

V and J are TRBV6-6 and TRBJ1-2, with 8 bases lining up with TRBD1. The germline V gene encodes CDR1 MNHNY and CDR2 SVGAGI (reference sequence). J lost 6 bases, V lost 6 bases, and 6 bases had no gene match. The CDR3 loop spans 13 amino acids. Here the CDR3 DNA reads TGTGCCAGCAGACCGACAGGGGAGGATGGCTACACCTTC. This encodes CASRPTGEDGYTF.